Sequencing of this TCR beta chain was carried out in a study of blood T cell repertoires in COVID-19. Study-wide background: T cells, B-cell-depleted T cells, or PBMCs supplied cDNA or gDNA.

Germline lookup yields CDR1 MNHEY and CDR2 SVGEGT. Deletions cut 1 base from V and 0 bases from J, with 12 bases between. This CDR3 comprises 16 residues. Sequencing used immunoSEQ multiplex PCR; TCRdb keeps in-frame clones, though not all of them. Among about 320,000 clones listed, 90% were seen once. Across 24 US areas, participants ranged in age from 18 to 89 years. Up to 2 weeks before entering the study, exposed participants had met a COVID-19 case. The V call is TRBV6-2 or TRBV6-3, the J call TRBJ1-1; no firm D call. The sequencing input was PBMCs or T cells enriched from blood (not recorded which). This receptor was taken from a woman aged 25 to 39 who had been exposed to COVID-19. CDR3 bases: TGTGCCAGCAGTTACTATGATAGCCTCATGAACACTGAAGCTTTCTTT. Its protein product is CASSYYDSLMNTEAFF.